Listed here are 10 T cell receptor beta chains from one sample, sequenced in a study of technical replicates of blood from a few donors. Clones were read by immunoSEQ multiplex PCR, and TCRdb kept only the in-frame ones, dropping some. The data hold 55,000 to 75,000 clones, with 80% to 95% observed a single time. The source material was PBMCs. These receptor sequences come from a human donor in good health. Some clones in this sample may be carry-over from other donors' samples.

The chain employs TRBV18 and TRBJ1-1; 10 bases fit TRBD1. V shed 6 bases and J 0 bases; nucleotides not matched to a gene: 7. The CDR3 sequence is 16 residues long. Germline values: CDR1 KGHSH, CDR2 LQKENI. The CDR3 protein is CASSLGTGVMNTEAFF. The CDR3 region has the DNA TGTGCCAGCTCCTTAGGGACAGGGGTTATGAACACTGAAGCTTTCTTT. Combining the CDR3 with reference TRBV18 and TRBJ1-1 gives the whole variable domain NAGVMQNPRHLVRRRGQEARLRCSPMKGHSHVYWYRQLPEEGLKFMVYLQKENIIDESGMPKERFSAEFPKEGPSILRIQQVVRGDSAAYFCASSLGTGVMNTEAFFGQGTRLTVV.

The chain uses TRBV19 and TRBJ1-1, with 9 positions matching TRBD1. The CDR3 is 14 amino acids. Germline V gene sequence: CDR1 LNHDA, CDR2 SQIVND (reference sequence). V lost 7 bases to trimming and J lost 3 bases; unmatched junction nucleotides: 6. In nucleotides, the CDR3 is TGTGCCAGTAACCCGGGACAGGGCGACACTGAAGCTTTCTTT. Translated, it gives CASNPGQGDTEAFF. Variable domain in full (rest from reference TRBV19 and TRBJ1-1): DGGITQSPKYLFRKEGQNVTLSCEQNLNHDAMYWYRQDPGQGLRLIYYSQIVNDFQKGDIAEGYSVSREKKESFPLTVTSAQKNPTAFYLCASNPGQGDTEAFFGQGTRLTVV.

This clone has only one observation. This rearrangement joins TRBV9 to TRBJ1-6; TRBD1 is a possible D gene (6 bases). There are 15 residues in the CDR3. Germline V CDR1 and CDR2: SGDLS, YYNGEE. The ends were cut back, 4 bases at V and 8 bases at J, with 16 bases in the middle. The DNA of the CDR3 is TGTGCCAGCAGCATAGAGGGGGGGATGGATTCACCCCTCCACTTT. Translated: CASSIEGGMDSPLHF.

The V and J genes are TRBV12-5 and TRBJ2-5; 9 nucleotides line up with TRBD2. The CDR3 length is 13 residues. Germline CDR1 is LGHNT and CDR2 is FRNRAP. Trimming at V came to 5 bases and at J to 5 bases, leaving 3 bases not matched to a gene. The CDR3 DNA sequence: TGTGCTAGTGGTCACGGACTAGCGGAGACCCAGTACTTC. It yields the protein CASGHGLAETQYF.

The CDR3 coding sequence is TGTGCCAGCAGTTATCCCCCCCGGGAGGCCGGGGAGCTGTTTTTT. Amino acids: CASSYPPREAGELFF. V is TRBV6-6 and J is TRBJ2-2, with 7 bases that match TRBD2. Germline V gives CDR1 MNHNY, CDR2 SVGAGI (reference sequence). Trimming at V came to 3 bases and at J to 6 bases, leaving 7 bases not matched to a gene. This CDR3 has 15 amino acids.

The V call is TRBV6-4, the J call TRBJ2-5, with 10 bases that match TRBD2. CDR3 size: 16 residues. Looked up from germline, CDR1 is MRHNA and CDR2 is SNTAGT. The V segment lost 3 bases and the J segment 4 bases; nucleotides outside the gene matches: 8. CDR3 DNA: TGTGCCAGCAGTGAAGGAGCCAGCGGGGGGGCAGAGACCCAGTACTTC. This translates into CASSEGASGGAETQYF.

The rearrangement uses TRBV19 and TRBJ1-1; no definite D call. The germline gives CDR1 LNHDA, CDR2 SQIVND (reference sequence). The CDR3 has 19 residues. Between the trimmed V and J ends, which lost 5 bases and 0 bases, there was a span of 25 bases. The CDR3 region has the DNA TGTGCCAGTAGTCGACCCTCCGGGAAAGGGTTTTTCATGAACACTGAAGCTTTCTTT. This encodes CASSRPSGKGFFMNTEAFF. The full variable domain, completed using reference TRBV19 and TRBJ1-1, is DGGITQSPKYLFRKEGQNVTLSCEQNLNHDAMYWYRQDPGQGLRLIYYSQIVNDFQKGDIAEGYSVSREKKESFPLTVTSAQKNPTAFYLCASSRPSGKGFFMNTEAFFGQGTRLTVV.

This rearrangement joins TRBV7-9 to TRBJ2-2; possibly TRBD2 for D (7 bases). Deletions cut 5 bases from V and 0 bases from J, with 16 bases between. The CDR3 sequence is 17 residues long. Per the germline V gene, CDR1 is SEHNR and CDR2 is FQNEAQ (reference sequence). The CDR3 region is CASSPRGGGTNTGELFF. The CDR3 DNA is TGTGCCAGCAGCCCCCGAGGGGGGGGCACGAACACCGGGGAGCTGTTTTTT.

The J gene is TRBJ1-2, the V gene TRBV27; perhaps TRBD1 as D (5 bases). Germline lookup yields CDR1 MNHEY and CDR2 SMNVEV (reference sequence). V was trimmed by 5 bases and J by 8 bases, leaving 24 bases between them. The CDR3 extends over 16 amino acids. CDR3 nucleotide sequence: TGTGCCAGCAGTAATACTCGCTTAGGCTCCGGGGGAGGCTACACCTTC. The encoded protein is CASSNTRLGSGGGYTF.

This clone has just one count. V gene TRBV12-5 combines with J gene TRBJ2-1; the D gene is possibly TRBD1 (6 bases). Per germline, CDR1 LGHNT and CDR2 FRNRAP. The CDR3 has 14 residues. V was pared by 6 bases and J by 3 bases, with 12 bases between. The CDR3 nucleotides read TGTGCTAGTGGCACCGGACAGTTCTACAATGAGCAGTTCTTC. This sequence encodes CASGTGQFYNEQFF.